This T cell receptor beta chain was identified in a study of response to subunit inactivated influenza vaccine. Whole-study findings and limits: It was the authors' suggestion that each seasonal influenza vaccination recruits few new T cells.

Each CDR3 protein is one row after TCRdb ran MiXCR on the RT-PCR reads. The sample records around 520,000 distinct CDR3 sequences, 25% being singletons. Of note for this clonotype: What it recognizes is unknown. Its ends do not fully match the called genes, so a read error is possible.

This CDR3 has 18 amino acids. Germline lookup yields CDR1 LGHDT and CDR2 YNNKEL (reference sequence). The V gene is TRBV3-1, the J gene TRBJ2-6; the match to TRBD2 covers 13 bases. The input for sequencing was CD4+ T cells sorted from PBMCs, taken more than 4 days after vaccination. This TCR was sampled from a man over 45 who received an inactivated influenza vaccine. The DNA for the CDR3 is TGTGCCTGCAGCCCCAGACTAGCGGGAGGTAGTGGGGCCAACGTCCTGACTTTC. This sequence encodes CACSPRLAGGSGANVLTF.